This T cell receptor (beta chain) was found in a study of blood T cells in healthy people across ages. Overall study results and limits: There was a strong correlation between TCR beta diversity and naive T cell percentage. Naive CD4+ cell counts and diversity both ran higher in long-lived than in aged donors.

This CDR3 contains 14 residues. Germline V gene lookup returns CDR1 MNHEY and CDR2 SVGAGI. V shed 3 bases and J 5 bases; nucleotides not matched to a gene: 5. In regard to this clonotype: Its antigen is unknown.

With a J-beta primer mix and a sample-barcoded 5' primer, a second PCR ran about 7 to 12 cycles. Every molecule of cDNA carried a tag from a template-switch adaptor with 12 random nucleotides. TCRdb analysed the 5' RACE reads with MiXCR anew, one entry per CDR3 protein. This table holds approximately 800,000 distinct CDR3 sequences, around 68% found once. Samples each yielded at least 5 micrograms of total RNA. The chain uses TRBV6-5 and TRBJ2-5; 8 bases agree with TRBD1. The sample comprised blood. The sequence was obtained from a man aged 25 to 40 in good health. CDR3 region: CASSYVRGRETQYF. CDR3 bases: TGTGCCAGCAGTTATGTCAGGGGGCGGGAGACCCAGTACTTC.